The 32 T cell receptor beta chains below come from one sample, sequenced in a study of blood T cell repertoires in COVID-19 (dated by TCRdb to the early 2020s). Receptor amplification or capture employed the immunoSEQ multiplex PCR assay. As stored in TCRdb, this immuneACCESS dataset retains in-frame rearrangements with V and J assigned. A fraction of the clones does not appear; measured against another copy, unresolved V genes explain less than half of the discrepancy, and the remainder lacks a known reason. In all, the sample holds about 51,000 clones, and 86% of those were seen once. 1% to 1.5% of the sample belongs to the ten largest clones. Sequencing was done on a sample of peripheral blood. Receptors originate from a man aged 60-69 years with acute or convalescent COVID-19.

The rearrangement uses TRBV3-1 (or the pseudogene TRBV3-2) and TRBJ2-2; weak D call: TRBD2 (7 bases). This CDR3 has 15 residues. CDR1 is LGHDT, CDR2 YNNKEL, per germline (reference sequence). Trimming stripped 4 bases from V and 3 bases from J, with 12 bases between. The CDR3 region is CASSLAGADTGELFF. DNA of the CDR3: TGTGCCAGCAGCCTGGCGGGGGCTGACACCGGGGAGCTGTTTTTT.

The rearrangement joins TRBV6-5 to TRBJ1-6, with TRBD1 as a possible D gene (5 bases). CDR1 is MNHEY and CDR2 is SVGAGI in the germline V gene. The V end lost 7 bases, the J end lost 10 bases, and 11 bases lay between the germline ends. CDR3 length equals 12 residues. The CDR3 DNA sequence: TGTGCCAGCAAGCAGGGTGGCTCACCCCTCCACTTT. This translates into CASKQGGSPLHF.

This chain connects TRBV20-1 to TRBJ1-6; 10 bases are shared with TRBD1. The CDR3 runs to 16 residues. Germline-derived CDR1 and CDR2 are DFQATT and SNEGSKA (reference sequence). With V trimmed by 3 bases and J by 9 bases, 11 bases remained unmatched. The CDR3: CSASRDRGRVGSPLHF. CDR3 sequence (DNA): TGCAGTGCTAGTCGGGACAGGGGACGGGTCGGTTCACCCCTCCACTTT.

V is TRBV28 and J is TRBJ2-3; D is possibly TRBD1 (5 bases). V was shortened by 4 bases and J by 4 bases, with 15 bases between the two germline ends. Germline lookup yields CDR1 MDHEN and CDR2 SYDVKM. This CDR3 contains 15 residues. DNA of the CDR3: TGTGCCAGCAGTTCTGAATCAGGGATCGCAGATACGCAGTATTTT. Residues: CASSSESGIADTQYF. Full variable domain (remainder filled in from reference TRBV28 and TRBJ2-3): DVKVTQSSRYLVKRTGEKVFLECVQDMDHENMFWYRQDPGLGLRLIYFSYDVKMKEKGDIPEGYSVSREKKERFSLILESASTNQTSMYLCASSSESGIADTQYFGPGTRLTVL.

There are a few counts of this clone. The rearrangement uses TRBV4-2 and TRBJ2-1; D may be TRBD1 (7 bases). The CDR3 spans 19 residues. Trimming removed 1 base at V and 0 bases at J, with 19 bases between. Germline assignment: CDR1 LGHNA and CDR2 YNFKEQ. In nucleotides, the CDR3 is TGTGCCAGCAGCCAAGTAATGGCAGGGGGGTTAGGCTCCTACAATGAGCAGTTCTTC. This translates into CASSQVMAGGLGSYNEQFF.

This chain joins TRBV5-1 and TRBJ2-2; D gene ambiguous. Trimming removed 1 base from V and 2 bases from J, with 6 bases in between. Germline CDR1 SGHRS, CDR2 YFSETQ. The CDR3 spans 14 residues. The CDR3 loop is CASSLHRNTGELFF. The CDR3 nucleotides are TGCGCCAGCAGCTTGCACAGAAACACCGGGGAGCTGTTTTTT.

As to this clone: Other DNA sequences in this specimen translate into the identical CDR3. This chain links TRBV4-3 with TRBJ2-7; TRBD1 might be the D (6 bases). Germline V gives CDR1 LGHNA, CDR2 YSLEER. CDR3 length equals 15 residues. V was shortened by 1 base and J by 5 bases, with 15 bases between the two germline ends. The CDR3 DNA reads as TGCGCCAGCAGCCAAGGGGTGGCAGGGGTGGACGAGCAGTACTTC. It is translated as CASSQGVAGVDEQYF.

The chain uses TRBV10-2 and TRBJ1-6; D is perhaps TRBD1 (5 bases). The V gene's germline CDR1 is WSHSY and CDR2 SAAADI. The V end lost 6 bases, the J end lost 0 bases, and 15 bases lay between the germline ends. The CDR3 loop spans 17 amino acids. This CDR3 is CASRPGLLSSYNSPLHF. As DNA, the CDR3 is TGCGCCAGCAGACCGGGACTCCTCTCCTCCTATAATTCACCCCTCCACTTT.

The chain is built from TRBV4-3 and TRBJ2-5; a possible D gene is TRBD2 (7 bases). CDR3 size: 16 residues. Trimming shortened V by 1 base and J by 4 bases, and 16 bases separated the two germline ends. Germline CDR1 and CDR2: LGHNA and YSLEER. The CDR3 DNA follows: TGCGCCAGCAGCCAAGGAGACCTTGGGGGGGCAGAGACCCAGTACTTC. Amino acids: CASSQGDLGGAETQYF.

The V and J genes are TRBV11-3 and TRBJ2-7; 10 nucleotides line up with TRBD1. After removal of 5 bases from V and 6 bases from J, the junction contained 4 bases not matched to a gene. CDR3 length equals 13 residues. Germline CDR1 reads SGHNT; CDR2 reads YENEEA. The CDR3 loop reads CASSLRDRGEQYF. CDR3 DNA: TGTGCCAGCAGCCTTAGGGACAGGGGCGAGCAGTACTTC.

This chain connects TRBV4-1 to TRBJ2-5; TRBD1 agrees at 9 bases. The CDR3 consists of 15 residues. Germline CDR1 MGHRA, CDR2 YSYEKL. V shed 3 bases and J 5 bases; nucleotides not matched to a gene: 7. CDR3 region: CASSQGDRVTETQYF. The CDR3 DNA reads as TGCGCCAGCAGCCAGGGGGACAGGGTGACCGAGACCCAGTACTTC.

The rearrangement joins TRBV19 to TRBJ2-1; 7 bases are shared with TRBD1. V lost 3 bases, J lost 3 bases, and 26 bases stayed unmatched. The germline CDR1 and CDR2 sequences are LNHDA and SQIVND (reference sequence). This CDR3 spans 22 amino acids. The CDR3 DNA reads TGTGCCAGTAGTATTAAGGGGCTCGGGACAGCTTCGCGATTGAGGGTCTACAATGAGCAGTTCTTC. This translates into CASSIKGLGTASRLRVYNEQFF.

The rearrangement links TRBV4-1 to TRBJ2-3, with D possibly being TRBD2 (5 bases). CDR1 MGHRA and CDR2 YSYEKL come from the germline V gene. The CDR3 has 13 residues. Trimming pared 0 bases from V and 4 bases from J, leaving 5 bases between. This chain's CDR3 is CASSQEEADTQYF. The CDR3, as DNA: TGCGCCAGCAGCCAAGAGGAGGCAGATACGCAGTATTTT.

The rearrangement joins TRBV7-3 to TRBJ2-1; 13 nucleotides line up with TRBD2. With V trimmed by 3 bases and J by 5 bases, 1 base remained unmatched. Germline loops: CDR1 SGHTA, CDR2 FQGTGA. The CDR3 runs to 15 residues. The CDR3 is CASSFTSGGDNEQFF. In nucleotides, the CDR3 is TGTGCCAGCAGCTTTACTAGCGGGGGGGACAATGAGCAGTTCTTC.

J is TRBJ2-1 and V is TRBV6-5, with D perhaps matching TRBD1 (5 bases). The CDR3 runs 14 residues. V gave up 6 bases and J gave up 5 bases, with 14 bases separating them. Germline CDR1 MNHEY, CDR2 SVGAGI. The CDR3 here is CASRGPDRDNEQFF. The CDR3 nucleotides are TGTGCCAGCAGGGGGCCCGACCGGGACAATGAGCAGTTCTTC.

The rearrangement uses TRBV5-6 and TRBJ1-5; 7 bases match TRBD1. With 1 base clipped from V and 4 bases from J, the junction kept 8 bases outside the gene matches. Germline loops: CDR1 SGHDT, CDR2 YYEEEE. The CDR3 is made up of 16 amino acids. The CDR3 is CASSLTGAVLNQPQHF. The CDR3 DNA is TGTGCCAGCAGCTTGACAGGGGCTGTACTTAATCAGCCCCAGCATTTT.

The chain carries TRBV5-4 and TRBJ1-2, with a tentative D call TRBD1 (6 bases). This CDR3 spans 13 amino acids. Germline CDR1 and CDR2: SGHNT and YYREEE (reference sequence). Trimming took off 4 bases at V and 4 bases at J, with 11 bases between the two ends. The CDR3 is CASSQGHRYGYTF. DNA for the CDR3: TGTGCCAGCAGCCAGGGACACCGCTATGGCTACACCTTC.

The gene calls are TRBV20-1 and TRBJ1-2; the D is unclear. Germline V CDR1 and CDR2: DFQATT, SNEGSKA (reference sequence). This CDR3 has 12 amino acids. Trimming removed 3 bases at V and 8 bases at J, with 13 bases between. The CDR3 DNA reads TGCAGTGCTAGTCCCGGGGTAGGAGGCTACACCTTC. This sequence encodes CSASPGVGGYTF.

The gene calls are TRBV29-1 and TRBJ2-1; 11 bases fit TRBD2. CDR3 length equals 17 residues. With V trimmed by 1 base and J by 5 bases, 10 bases remained unmatched. Germline V lookup: CDR1 SQVTM, CDR2 ANQGSEA. The CDR3 protein is CSVEGMLAGGEHNEQFF. The CDR3, as DNA: TGCAGCGTTGAAGGGATGCTAGCGGGAGGAGAACACAATGAGCAGTTCTTC.

The chain employs TRBV5-3 and TRBJ2-5; 10 bases line up with TRBD2. TRBV5-3 is known as an ORF, though its function is uncertain. Trimming cost V 4 bases and J 5 bases; bases outside gene matches: 2. The CDR3 loop spans 13 amino acids. The CDR3 DNA follows: TGTGCCAGAAGCATGACTAGCGGGGAGACCCAGTACTTC. Its translation is CARSMTSGETQYF.

V is TRBV6-5 and J is TRBJ2-1; maybe TRBD2 (6 bases). This CDR3 has 15 amino acids. Germline lookup yields CDR1 MNHEY and CDR2 SVGAGI. Trimming left V 3 bases short and J 0 bases short, with 9 bases between. The CDR3 DNA sequence: TGTGCCAGCAGTTATTCCGGGGGCTCCTACAATGAGCAGTTCTTC. Encoded protein: CASSYSGGSYNEQFF.

The CDR3 loop is CASSYLSGDNTGELFF. The CDR3 coding sequence is TGTGCCAGCAGTTACCTTAGCGGGGATAACACCGGGGAGCTGTTTTTT. This rearrangement joins TRBV6-5 to TRBJ2-2; TRBD2 matches 8 bases. The CDR3 has 16 residues. Germline V gene sequence: CDR1 MNHEY, CDR2 SVGAGI. The V segment lost 2 bases and the J segment 2 bases; nucleotides outside the gene matches: 4.

The chain carries TRBV4-1 and TRBJ1-1; D gene unclear. Germline V gene lookup returns CDR1 MGHRA and CDR2 YSYEKL. The germline V and J ends were trimmed by 0 bases and 2 bases, with 7 bases remaining between them. The CDR3 contains 14 residues. CDR3 amino acids: CASSQDLHNTEAFF. The CDR3 region has the DNA TGCGCCAGCAGCCAAGACTTACACAACACTGAAGCTTTCTTT.

The chain carries TRBV5-6 and TRBJ2-3; D not resolved. Germline CDR1 and CDR2: SGHDT and YYEEEE. The V gene lost 4 bases and the J gene lost 0 bases, with 9 bases spanning the gap. This CDR3 region has 14 residues. CDR3 sequence (DNA): TGTGCCAGCAGCCCGGTCCGGAGCACAGATACGCAGTATTTT. This encodes CASSPVRSTDTQYF.

This chain connects TRBV15 to TRBJ2-2; D not resolved. Germline CDR1 is LNHNV and CDR2 is YYDKDF (reference sequence). Between the trimmed V and J ends, which lost 0 bases and 8 bases, there was a span of 16 bases. The CDR3 covers 16 residues. The CDR3 is CATSREVPLVPGELFF. The CDR3 bases are TGTGCCACCAGCAGAGAAGTCCCTTTAGTCCCGGGGGAGCTGTTTTTT.

The genes are TRBV5-6 and TRBJ1-6; 8 nucleotides align to TRBD1. The CDR3 runs to 17 residues. Per the germline V gene, CDR1 is SGHDT and CDR2 is YYEEEE. With V trimmed by 6 bases and J by 0 bases, 8 bases remained unmatched. The CDR3 sequence: CASNPGGGSSYNSPLHF. In nucleotides, the CDR3 is TGTGCCAGCAATCCAGGGGGCGGGAGCTCCTATAATTCACCCCTCCACTTT.

This clone occurred a few times. V usage is TRBV4-2 and J usage is TRBJ2-7, with 10 bases aligning to TRBD2. The length of the CDR3 is 15 residues. The germline gives CDR1 LGHNA, CDR2 YNFKEQ. V lost 0 bases to trimming and J lost 4 bases; unmatched junction nucleotides: 3. As DNA, the CDR3 is TGTGCCAGCAGCCAAGAGCCTAGCGGGGGTTACGAGCAGTACTTC. Its protein product is CASSQEPSGGYEQYF.

The chain joins TRBV7-2 to TRBJ2-7; D unclear. The length of the CDR3 is 14 residues. Germline V gene sequence: CDR1 SGHTA, CDR2 FQGNSA. V lost 5 bases and J lost 0, with 11 bases in between. The CDR3 nucleotides are TGTGCCAGCAGCCCCACAACCCGCTCCTACGAGCAGTACTTC. It encodes CASSPTTRSYEQYF.

This chain connects TRBV15 to TRBJ2-1; D is possibly TRBD1 (5 bases). This CDR3 is 16 amino acids long. Germline V gives CDR1 LNHNV, CDR2 YYDKDF (reference sequence). With 1 base removed from V and 0 bases from J, the gap between germline ends came to 10 bases. The CDR3 spells CATSRGGGSSYNEQFF. DNA for the CDR3: TGTGCCACCAGCAGAGGGGGCGGTAGCTCCTACAATGAGCAGTTCTTC.

The chain has TRBV5-1 and TRBJ2-7; D is unresolved. V lost 2 bases to trimming and J lost 3 bases, with 15 bases between them. The CDR3 consists of 15 residues. CDR1 is SGHRS and CDR2 is YFSETQ in the germline V gene. As DNA, the CDR3 is TGCGCCAGCAGCTTAGGCCCCCGCCTAGGCTACGAGCAGTACTTC. It encodes CASSLGPRLGYEQYF.

The gene calls are TRBV7-9 and TRBJ2-1; TRBD2 agrees at 7 bases. There are 14 residues in the CDR3. Losses at the gene ends were 6 bases for V and 3 bases for J; bases not matched to a gene: 5. Germline V CDR1 and CDR2: SEHNR, FQNEAQ (reference sequence). The CDR3 DNA reads TGTGCCAGCAGTTCCGGGACTAACTACAATGAGCAGTTCTTC. Amino acid sequence: CASSSGTNYNEQFF.

V usage is TRBV6-1 and J usage is TRBJ1-3; D might be TRBD1 (6 bases). This CDR3 region has 16 residues. V was pared by 0 bases and J by 0 bases, with 9 bases between. Germline values: CDR1 MNHNS, CDR2 SASEGT. For the CDR3, the DNA is TGTGCCAGCAGTGAAGCGGGGGGGCACTCTGGAAACACCATATATTTT. As protein: CASSEAGGHSGNTIYF.